One sample yielded the 20 T cell receptor beta chains listed below, sequenced in a study of cytomegalovirus exposure and HLA in healthy donors. The repertoire was sequenced with immunoSEQ multiplex PCR; TCRdb's copy has only in-frame clones and lacks some. The sample has about 150,000 clones, 65% to 90% seen once. The sequenced sample was PBMCs. The receptors were sampled from a man aged 18 to 29 in good health and CMV-seropositive.

This clone was counted a single time. The gene calls are TRBV7-2 and TRBJ1-2; no definite D call. This CDR3 has 15 residues. Between the trimmed V and J ends, which lost 4 bases and 6 bases, there was a span of 18 bases. Germline V gene data show CDR1 as SGHTA and CDR2 as FQGNSA. The CDR3 DNA reads as TGTGCCAGCAGCTCCCGGCCGACGAGGAGCCATGGCTACACCTTC. This codes for CASSSRPTRSHGYTF. Full variable domain (rest looked up from reference TRBV7-2 and TRBJ1-2): GAGVSQSPSNKVTEKGKDVELRCDPISGHTALYWYRQSLGQGLEFLIYFQGNSAPDKSGLPSDRFSAERTGGSVSTLTIQRTQQEDSAVYLCASSSRPTRSHGYTFGSGTRLTVV.

The rearrangement uses TRBV27 and TRBJ2-3; D is uncertain. Deletions cut 8 bases from V and 6 bases from J, with 27 bases between. Per the germline V gene, CDR1 is MNHEY and CDR2 is SMNVEV (reference sequence). The length of the CDR3 is 17 residues. The CDR3 is CASRMLYPSFVSDTQYF. CDR3 coding DNA: TGTGCCAGCCGTATGTTGTACCCTTCCTTCGTGAGCGATACGCAGTATTTT.

This clone showed up just once. The chain carries TRBV7-3 and TRBJ2-5; possibly TRBD2 for D (6 bases). The CDR3 covers 15 residues. Trimming removed 2 bases from V and 2 bases from J, with 12 bases in between. Germline V gene lookup returns CDR1 SGHTA and CDR2 FQGTGA. CDR3 protein: CASSLGASVQETQYF. The CDR3 DNA reads TGTGCCAGCAGCTTAGGGGCTAGCGTACAAGAGACCCAGTACTTC.

A single count supports this clone. CDR3 loop: CASSLGDSDGSPLHF. The DNA for the CDR3 is TGTGCCAGCAGCTTAGGGGACAGCGACGGATCACCCCTCCACTTT. The V and J genes are TRBV7-9 and TRBJ1-6, with 7 bases matching TRBD1. Losses at the gene ends were 1 base for V and 10 bases for J; bases not matched to a gene: 7. The germline CDR1 and CDR2 sequences are SEHNR and FQNEAQ (reference sequence). This CDR3 is built from 15 residues.

CDR3 DNA sequence: TGTGCCAGCAGCCTGCAGGGGCCTTCCTTATTCTATAATTCACCCCTCCACTTT. Protein sequence: CASSLQGPSLFYNSPLHF. The chain recombines TRBV7-2 with TRBJ1-6, with D maybe TRBD1 (6 bases). The ends were cut back, 5 bases at V and 3 bases at J, with 20 bases in the middle. This CDR3 is 18 amino acids long. Germline loops: CDR1 SGHTA, CDR2 FQGNSA.

The CDR3, as DNA: TGCGCCAGCAGCCCCGGGGTAGCGGCGGACTACGAGCAGTACTTC. This gives the protein CASSPGVAADYEQYF. The chain employs TRBV4-3 and TRBJ2-7; D is perhaps TRBD2 (6 bases). CDR1 and CDR2 (germline): LGHNA, YSLEER. The CDR3 runs 15 residues. V lost 4 bases and J lost 3, with 16 bases in between.

CDR3 loop: CASSLWGGTYNEQFF. The CDR3 DNA follows: TGTGCCAGCAGCTTATGGGGGGGCACCTACAATGAGCAGTTCTTC. The gene calls are TRBV7-2 and TRBJ2-1; tentative D call: TRBD2 (7 bases). Germline assignment: CDR1 SGHTA and CDR2 FQGNSA. This CDR3 has 15 amino acids. Between the trimmed V and J ends, which lost 2 bases and 2 bases, there was a span of 10 bases.

This chain connects TRBV19 to TRBJ2-2; 10 bases agree with TRBD2. The germline gives CDR1 LNHDA, CDR2 SQIVND (reference sequence). This CDR3 region has 18 residues. The V and J ends lost 8 bases and 2 bases, in that order; junction bases with no gene match: 14. CDR3: CASFPSGAGGPNTGELFF. CDR3 coding DNA: TGTGCCAGTTTCCCTTCTGGAGCGGGAGGGCCAAACACCGGGGAGCTGTTTTTT.

The chain recombines TRBV7-9 with TRBJ1-1, with 10 bases lining up with TRBD1. Germline V lookup: CDR1 SEHNR, CDR2 FQNEAQ (reference sequence). The CDR3 runs to 13 residues. With 4 bases clipped from V and 5 bases from J, the junction kept 1 base outside the gene matches. As DNA, the CDR3 is TGTGCCAGCAGCTGGGACAGGGGTACTGAAGCTTTCTTT. It yields the protein CASSWDRGTEAFF.

This chain connects TRBV7-2 to TRBJ2-1; D gene unclear. Trimming removed 6 bases at V and 5 bases at J, with 11 bases between. Germline-derived CDR1 and CDR2 are SGHTA and FQGNSA. The CDR3 sequence is 13 residues long. CDR3: CASRPRLNNEQFF. The DNA for the CDR3 is TGTGCCAGCAGACCCAGACTCAACAATGAGCAGTTCTTC. Filled out from reference TRBV7-2 and TRBJ2-1, the complete variable domain reads GAGVSQSPSNKVTEKGKDVELRCDPISGHTALYWYRQSLGQGLEFLIYFQGNSAPDKSGLPSDRFSAERTGGSVSTLTIQRTQQEDSAVYLCASRPRLNNEQFFGPGTRLTVL.

This chain connects TRBV5-6 to TRBJ2-7; maybe TRBD2 (6 bases). In germline, CDR1 is SGHDT, CDR2 YYEEEE. Trimming left V 2 bases short and J 2 bases short, with 14 bases between. The CDR3 has 15 residues. Here the CDR3 reads CASSLLPGRAYEQYF. CDR3 in DNA: TGTGCCAGCAGCTTACTCCCCGGGAGAGCCTACGAGCAGTACTTC.

V usage is TRBV5-1 and J usage is TRBJ2-1, with D possibly TRBD2 on 5 matching bases. The ends were cut back, 6 bases at V and 9 bases at J, with 22 bases in the middle. The CDR3 has 15 residues. Germline-derived CDR1 and CDR2 are SGHRS and YFSETQ. This chain's CDR3 is CASTSTGVLESEQFF. The CDR3 DNA follows: TGCGCCAGCACCTCTACCGGGGTTTTGGAGAGTGAGCAGTTCTTC.

This CDR3 is CASRLRDRQKQFF. CDR3 DNA sequence: TGTGCCAGCAGACTCCGGGACAGGCAAAAGCAGTTCTTC. The chain is built from TRBV6-5 and TRBJ2-1; 8 nucleotides agree with TRBD1. Germline V gives CDR1 MNHEY, CDR2 SVGAGI. V trimming: 6 bases; J trimming: 11 bases; junction bases outside the gene matches: 9. CDR3 size: 13 residues.

The V call is TRBV6-5, the J call TRBJ1-2; D is perhaps TRBD1 (5 bases). The germline V gene has CDR1 MNHEY and CDR2 SVGAGI. The V and J ends lost 4 bases and 8 bases respectively, with 8 bases between them. The CDR3 has 11 residues. This CDR3 is CASSLGAGYTF. CDR3 sequence (DNA): TGTGCCAGCAGTTTAGGGGCGGGCTACACCTTC.

V usage is TRBV5-4 and J usage is TRBJ1-2, with 8 bases matching TRBD1. V shed 3 bases and J 4 bases; nucleotides not matched to a gene: 17. The CDR3 has 18 residues. CDR1 is SGHNT, CDR2 YYREEE, per germline (reference sequence). The CDR3 loop reads CASSSLSPGQVTGYGYTF. In DNA, the CDR3 is TGTGCCAGCAGCTCACTTTCCCCGGGACAGGTGACAGGCTATGGCTACACCTTC.

The J gene is TRBJ2-7, the V gene TRBV19, with TRBD1 matching over 7 bases. Germline V lookup: CDR1 LNHDA, CDR2 SQIVND (reference sequence). V lost 9 bases, J lost 5 bases, and 10 bases stayed unmatched. The CDR3 runs 13 residues. The CDR3 here is CASSPNRGNEQYF. In DNA, the CDR3 is TGTGCCAGCAGCCCGAACAGGGGTAACGAGCAGTACTTC.

The V and J genes are TRBV14 and TRBJ2-5; no firm D call. V shed 3 bases and J shed 5 bases, with 10 bases lying between them. Germline CDR1 is SGHDN and CDR2 is FVKESK. The CDR3 length is 13 residues. CDR3 sequence (DNA): TGTGCCAGCAGCCACCGGGTGTGGGAGACCCAGTACTTC. Its translation is CASSHRVWETQYF.

This clone was observed a handful of times. V usage is TRBV6-6 and J usage is TRBJ1-2; 10 bases line up with TRBD1. The CDR3 totals 16 residues. V gave up 6 bases and J gave up 8 bases; unmatched junction bases: 15. Germline loops: CDR1 MNHNY, CDR2 SVGAGI (reference sequence). The CDR3 is CASSYSGTGVLNGYTF. The CDR3 coding sequence is TGTGCCAGCAGCTATTCCGGGACAGGGGTTCTCAACGGCTACACCTTC.

J is TRBJ2-3 and V is TRBV11-2; a possible D gene is TRBD2 (6 bases). Germline lookup yields CDR1 SGHAT and CDR2 FQNNGV. Deletions cut 6 bases from V and 2 bases from J, with 15 bases between. The CDR3 totals 15 residues. CDR3 sequence reads: CASRPSGETTDTQYF. CDR3 coding DNA: TGTGCCAGCAGGCCCTCGGGGGAAACCACAGATACGCAGTATTTT. Variable domain in full (rest from reference TRBV11-2 and TRBJ2-3): EAGVAQSPRYKIIEKRQSVAFWCNPISGHATLYWYQQILGQGPKLLIQFQNNGVVDDSQLPKDRFSAERLKGVDSTLKIQPAKLEDSAVYLCASRPSGETTDTQYFGPGTRLTVL.

V and J are TRBV12-5 and TRBJ1-2, with a weak D call TRBD1 (5 bases). V was cut by 4 bases and J by 4 bases, with 10 bases left in between. This CDR3 has 13 amino acids. Germline V gene sequence: CDR1 LGHNT, CDR2 FRNRAP. The CDR3 DNA reads TGTGCTAGTGGTTATGGGGACTCCTATGGCTACACCTTC. This gives the protein CASGYGDSYGYTF.